This record concerns one T cell receptor beta chain sequence. These data originate in a study of blood T cell repertoires in COVID-19. Study-wide context: Samples taken during acute and convalescent COVID-19 were collected in the United States, Italy and Spain. In each case, the material was cDNA or gDNA derived from T cells, B-cell-depleted T cells, or PBMCs.

Germline V CDR1 and CDR2: MNHEY, SVGAGI. The CDR3 is 15 amino acids. V was clipped by 6 bases and J by 2 bases, with 14 bases between them. Original processing methods: Estimation of nucleated cell counts was performed using reference gene primer amplification. This table comes from immunoSEQ multiplex PCR, and its TCRdb copy is limited to in-frame clones, with some not included. That table is the source of V, J and clone size, and D and trimming were worked out from the DNA. This table has tens of thousands of clones, about four fifths appearing once. The origin of this receptor is a woman aged 70-85 years with acute or convalescent COVID-19. The J gene is TRBJ1-5, the V gene TRBV6-5; no reliable D call. The sequencing input was peripheral blood. This CDR3 is CASRRVPLGNQPQHF. CDR3 in DNA: TGTGCCAGCAGACGGGTCCCGTTGGGCAATCAGCCCCAGCATTTT.